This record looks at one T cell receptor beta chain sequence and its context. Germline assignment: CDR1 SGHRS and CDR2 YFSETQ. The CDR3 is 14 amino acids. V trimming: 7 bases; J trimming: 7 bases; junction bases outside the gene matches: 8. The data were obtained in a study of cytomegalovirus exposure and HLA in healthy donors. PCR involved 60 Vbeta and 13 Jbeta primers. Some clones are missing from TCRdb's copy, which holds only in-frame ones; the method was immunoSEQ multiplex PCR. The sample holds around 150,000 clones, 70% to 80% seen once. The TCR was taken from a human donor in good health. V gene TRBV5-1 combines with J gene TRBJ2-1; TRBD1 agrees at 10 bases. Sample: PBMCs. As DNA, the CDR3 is TGCGCCAGCTCGGGACAGGGGAGAGGAAATGAGCAGTTCTTC. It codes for CASSGQGRGNEQFF.